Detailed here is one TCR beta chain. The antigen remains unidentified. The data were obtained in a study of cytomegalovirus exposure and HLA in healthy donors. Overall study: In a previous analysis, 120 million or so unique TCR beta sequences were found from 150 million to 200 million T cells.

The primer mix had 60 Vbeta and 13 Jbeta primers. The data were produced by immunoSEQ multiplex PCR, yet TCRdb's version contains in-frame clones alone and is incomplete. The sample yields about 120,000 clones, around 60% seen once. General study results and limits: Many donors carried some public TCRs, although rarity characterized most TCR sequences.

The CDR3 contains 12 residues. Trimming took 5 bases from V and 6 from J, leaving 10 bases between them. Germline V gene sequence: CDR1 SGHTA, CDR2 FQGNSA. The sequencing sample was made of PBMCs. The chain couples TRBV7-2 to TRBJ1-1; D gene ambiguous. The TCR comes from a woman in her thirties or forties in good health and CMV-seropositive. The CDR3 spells CASSPFLPEAFF. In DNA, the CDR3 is TGTGCCAGCAGCCCCTTCCTACCTGAAGCTTTCTTT.